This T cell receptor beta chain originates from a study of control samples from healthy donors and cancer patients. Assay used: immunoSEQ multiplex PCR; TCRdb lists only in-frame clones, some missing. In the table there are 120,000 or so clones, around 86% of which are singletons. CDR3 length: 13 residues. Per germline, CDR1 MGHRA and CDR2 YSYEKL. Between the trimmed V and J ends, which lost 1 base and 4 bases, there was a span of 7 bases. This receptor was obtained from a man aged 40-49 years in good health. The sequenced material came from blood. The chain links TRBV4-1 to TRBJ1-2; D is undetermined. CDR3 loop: CASSQAITYGYTF. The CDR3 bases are TGCGCCAGCAGCCAAGCAATTACCTATGGCTACACCTTC.